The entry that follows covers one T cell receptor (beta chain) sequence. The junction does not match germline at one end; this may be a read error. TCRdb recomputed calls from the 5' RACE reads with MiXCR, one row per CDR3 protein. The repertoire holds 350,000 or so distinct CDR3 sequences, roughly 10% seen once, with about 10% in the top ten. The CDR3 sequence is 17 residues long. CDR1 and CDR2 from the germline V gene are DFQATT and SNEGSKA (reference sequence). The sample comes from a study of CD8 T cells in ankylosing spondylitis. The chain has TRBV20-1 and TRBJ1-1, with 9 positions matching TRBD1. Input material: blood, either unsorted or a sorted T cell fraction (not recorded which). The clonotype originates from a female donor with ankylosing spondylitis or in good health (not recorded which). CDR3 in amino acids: CCASHHRGLGANTEAFF. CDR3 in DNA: TGCTGTGCTAGCCACCACAGGGGGCTGGGCGCAAACACTGAAGCTTTCTTT.